The 10 T cell receptor beta chains below come from one sample, sequenced in a study of response to subunit inactivated influenza vaccine. TCRdb used MiXCR to reprocess the RT-PCR reads, holding one entry per CDR3 protein. The data hold about 190,000 distinct CDR3 sequences, with approximately 14% observed a single time. The sequencing used CD8+ T cells sorted from PBMCs, collected around 5 days after vaccination. These receptors all come from a man aged 45-65 years who received an inactivated influenza vaccine.

The chain joins TRBV14 to TRBJ2-2; D remains ambiguous. Germline-derived CDR1 and CDR2 are SGHDN and FVKESK. V dropped 1 base and J dropped 3 bases, with 6 bases sitting between them. The CDR3 length is 14 residues. The CDR3 nucleotides read TGTGCCAGCAGCCAAGGGGCAGACACCGGGGAGCTGTTTTTT. It specifies CASSQGADTGELFF.

This clonotype was recorded a few times. The CDR3 here is CASSTVDSLPDTQYF. CDR3 sequence (DNA): TGTGCCAGCAGCACCGTCGACAGCCTACCAGATACGCAGTATTTT. This chain links TRBV5-6 with TRBJ2-3, with D possibly matching TRBD1 (5 bases). Trimming shortened V by 4 bases and J by 4 bases, and 16 bases separated the two germline ends. Germline-derived CDR1 and CDR2 are SGHDT and YYEEEE. The CDR3 is made up of 15 amino acids.

This clonotype occurred a few times. V usage is TRBV28 and J usage is TRBJ1-1, with a tentative D call TRBD1 (6 bases). CDR3 length: 12 residues. Between the trimmed V and J ends, which lost 8 bases and 4 bases, there was a span of 11 bases. CDR1 is MDHEN, CDR2 SYDVKM, per germline. DNA for the CDR3: TGTGCCAGCGCCCTAGGGGGCACTGAAGCTTTCTTT. This sequence encodes CASALGGTEAFF.

The chain joins TRBV27 to TRBJ2-1, with 8 nucleotides matching TRBD1. Germline loops: CDR1 MNHEY, CDR2 SMNVEV (reference sequence). V gave up 6 bases and J gave up 14 bases; unmatched junction bases: 6. CDR3 length equals 11 residues. The CDR3 region has the DNA TGTGCCAGCAGCTCGACAGGGGTCAAGTTCTTC. It specifies CASSSTGVKFF.

V gene TRBV11-1 combines with J gene TRBJ2-7; 8 bases match TRBD2. The CDR3 consists of 18 residues. The J segment lost 4 bases and the V segment lost 4 bases, leaving 18 bases of the junction unmatched. Germline V gene data show CDR1 as SGHAT and CDR2 as FQDESV (reference sequence). The CDR3 region is CASSSSLSGSRSGYEQYF. CDR3 nucleotide sequence: TGTGCCAGCAGCTCCTCTTTAAGCGGGAGTCGCTCAGGTTACGAGCAGTACTTC. The full variable domain, completed using reference TRBV11-1 and TRBJ2-7, is EAEVAQSPRYKITEKSQAVAFWCDPISGHATLYWYRQILGQGPELLVQFQDESVVDDSQLPKDRFSAERLKGVDSTLKIQPAELGDSAMYLCASSSSLSGSRSGYEQYFGPGTRLTVT.

This clonotype occurred a few times. This rearrangement joins TRBV29-1 to TRBJ1-2; no definite D call. The germline V gene encodes CDR1 SQVTM and CDR2 ANQGSEA. The CDR3 runs 13 residues. V lost 3 bases and J 0 bases, leaving 8 bases between the germline ends. The CDR3 DNA follows: TGCAGCGTTGAGGCGCCTACTAACTATGGCTACACCTTC. Its protein product is CSVEAPTNYGYTF.

In this sample, this clonotype turned up a few times. J is TRBJ2-1 and V is TRBV20-1, with D perhaps matching TRBD2 (5 bases). Trimming cost V 0 bases and J 8 bases, with 17 bases left between them. This CDR3 is built from 15 residues. CDR1 and CDR2 (germline): DFQATT, SNEGSKA (reference sequence). CDR3 nucleotides: TGCAGTGCTAGAGATCCAGCGAAGAGTAGCGATGAGCAGTTCTTC. Protein product: CSARDPAKSSDEQFF.

Only a few counts were recorded for this clonotype. The rearrangement joins TRBV4-3 to TRBJ2-3; D perhaps matches TRBD2 (7 bases). Trimming stripped 3 bases from V and 4 bases from J, with 14 bases between. The CDR3 spans 15 residues. Per the germline V gene, CDR1 is LGHNA and CDR2 is YSLEER. Written as DNA, the CDR3 is TGCGCCAGCAGCCAGGGGAGGGGGTGGGCAGATACGCAGTATTTT. This gives the protein CASSQGRGWADTQYF.

This clonotype has a handful of counts. V is TRBV7-2 and J is TRBJ2-7; 12 bases are shared with TRBD2. This CDR3 spans 14 amino acids. The germline CDR1 and CDR2 sequences are SGHTA and FQGNSA. With V trimmed by 5 bases and J by 11 bases, 10 bases remained unmatched. CDR3 DNA sequence: TGTGCCAGCAGCGCGCAGACTAGCGGGGGACCAAAGTACTTC. It is translated as CASSAQTSGGPKYF.

This clonotype was observed a few times. This chain uses TRBV28 with TRBJ2-7; TRBD2 agrees at 7 bases. Germline CDR1 MDHEN, CDR2 SYDVKM. The CDR3 sequence is 16 residues long. J lost 8 bases, V lost 6 bases, and 19 bases had no gene match. For the CDR3, the DNA is TGTGCCAGCAGCCCAATCCCCACCTGGGAGGGAGTCCAGCAGTACTTC. Translated: CASSPIPTWEGVQQYF.